What follows are 18 T cell receptor beta chains derived from one specimen sequenced in a study of CD4 T cells in relation to SARS-CoV-2 and coronaviruses. CD4+ T cells from unexposed donors were obtained before the COVID-19 pandemic (2011-2018). The cells were cultured for around ten days before CD4+ T cells were isolated. Generated by immunoSEQ multiplex PCR, the TCRdb table keeps only in-frame clones and is missing some. The table has tens of thousands of clones, 75% to 85% seen once; the top ten hold approximately 15%. Antigens of these TCRs are unknown. Material for sequencing was CD4+ T cells from PBMCs, cultured in vitro. The receptors derive from a human donor in good health.

This clone has just a few counts. The CDR3 DNA follows: TGTGCCAGTTCCCCTACGGGGGCAGGTGAGCAGTTCTTC. Encoded protein: CASSPTGAGEQFF. The V gene is TRBV19, the J gene TRBJ2-1; D may match TRBD1 or TRBD2 (6 bases each). This CDR3 comprises 13 residues. V lost 8 bases, J lost 9 bases, and 17 bases lay in between. Germline V CDR1 and CDR2: LNHDA, SQIVND (reference sequence). The entire variable domain, with the rest obtained from reference TRBV19 and TRBJ2-1, is as follows: DGGITQSPKYLFRKEGQNVTLSCEQNLNHDAMYWYRQDPGQGLRLIYYSQIVNDFQKGDIAEGYSVSREKKESFPLTVTSAQKNPTAFYLCASSPTGAGEQFFGPGTRLTVL.

The V and J genes are TRBV19 and TRBJ2-1; 9 bases fit TRBD2. Germline values: CDR1 LNHDA, CDR2 SQIVND (reference sequence). Losses at the gene ends were 6 bases for V and 4 bases for J; bases not matched to a gene: 7. This CDR3 contains 15 residues. The CDR3 sequence is CASRAAGGRYNEQFF. CDR3 coding DNA: TGTGCCAGTAGGGCAGCGGGAGGCCGGTACAATGAGCAGTTCTTC. The variable domain in full, completed from reference TRBV19 and TRBJ2-1, reads DGGITQSPKYLFRKEGQNVTLSCEQNLNHDAMYWYRQDPGQGLRLIYYSQIVNDFQKGDIAEGYSVSREKKESFPLTVTSAQKNPTAFYLCASRAAGGRYNEQFFGPGTRLTVL.

The rearrangement uses TRBV13 and TRBJ2-7; D perhaps matches TRBD2 (5 bases). V lost 5 bases and J lost 5, with 19 bases in between. The CDR3 loop spans 15 amino acids. CDR1 PRHDT and CDR2 FYEKMQ come from the germline V gene (reference sequence). The CDR3 sequence: CASSPPHGINNEQYF. The DNA for the CDR3 is TGTGCCAGCAGCCCCCCCCACGGGATTAACAACGAGCAGTACTTC.

This chain joins TRBV6-2 or TRBV6-3 and TRBJ2-3; possible D gene TRBD1, 5 bases. The CDR3 runs 14 residues. Trimming cost V 5 bases and J 5 bases, with 14 bases left between them. Germline V lookup: CDR1 MNHEY, CDR2 SVGEGT. CDR3 in DNA: TGTGCCAGCAGTAAGCCAGGGTTGCAAGATACGCAGTATTTT. This encodes CASSKPGLQDTQYF.

The chain carries TRBV7-9 and TRBJ2-2; 10 positions agree with TRBD2. Looked up from germline, CDR1 is SEHNR and CDR2 is FQNEAQ (reference sequence). The CDR3 runs to 16 residues. The ends lost 6 bases at V and 2 bases at J; junction bases unmatched: 6. The CDR3 loop reads CASRALAGPNTGELFF. CDR3 DNA sequence: TGTGCCAGCAGGGCACTAGCGGGACCTAACACCGGGGAGCTGTTTTTT.

This clone occurred once. The chain joins TRBV9 to TRBJ2-7; D is possibly TRBD1 or TRBD2 (5 bases each). This CDR3 is built from 14 residues. Germline CDR1 is SGDLS and CDR2 is YYNGEE. The ends were cut back, 1 base at V and 5 bases at J, with 13 bases in the middle. The CDR3 reads CASSVRAGSDEQYF. CDR3 DNA sequence: TGTGCCAGCAGCGTAAGGGCAGGGAGCGACGAGCAGTACTTC.

For the CDR3, the DNA is TGTGCCAGCAGCTTAGTAGCGGGAGTACCAGATACGCAGTATTTT. Translation: CASSLVAGVPDTQYF. The V gene is TRBV7-9, the J gene TRBJ2-3, with 9 bases identical to TRBD2. CDR1 and CDR2 from the germline V gene are SEHNR and FQNEAQ (reference sequence). CDR3 size: 15 residues. The J segment lost 4 bases and the V segment lost 1 base, leaving 3 bases of the junction unmatched.

This clone was seen only a few times. V gene TRBV5-1 combines with J gene TRBJ1-2; tentatively, D is TRBD1 (5 bases). In germline, CDR1 is SGHRS, CDR2 YFSETQ. This CDR3 has 13 amino acids. Trimming stripped 4 bases from V and 5 bases from J, with 12 bases between. DNA of the CDR3: TGCGCCAGCAGCATTGGGGCGGGGTATGGCTACACCTTC. It yields the protein CASSIGAGYGYTF.

CDR3 sequence (DNA): TGTGCCAGCAGTTTCCTTCGAACCGGCGAGGCTTTCTTT. It yields the protein CASSFLRTGEAFF. The chain combines TRBV12-3 or TRBV12-4 with TRBJ1-1; D is unresolved. The V gene lost 3 bases and the J gene lost 11 bases, with 16 bases spanning the gap. This CDR3 region has 13 residues.

J is TRBJ2-3 and V is TRBV11-2; no definite D call. Germline CDR1 SGHAT, CDR2 FQNNGV. V shed 1 base and J shed 0 bases, with 5 bases lying between them. The CDR3 has 14 residues. CDR3 amino acids: CASSLGWSTDTQYF. CDR3 sequence (DNA): TGTGCCAGCAGCTTAGGGTGGAGCACAGATACGCAGTATTTT.

CDR3 amino acids: CASSTRTSGSPDTQYF. The CDR3 DNA is TGTGCCAGCAGTACCCGGACTAGCGGGAGCCCAGATACGCAGTATTTT. The chain joins TRBV6-2 or TRBV6-3 to TRBJ2-3, with TRBD2 identical over 13 bases. Looked up from germline, CDR1 is MNHEY and CDR2 is SVGEGT. The CDR3 sequence is 16 residues long. Unmatched junction bases numbered 6, after V lost 5 bases and J lost 4 bases.

V usage is TRBV6-5 and J usage is TRBJ2-3; TRBD1 might be the D (6 bases). Germline CDR1 is MNHEY and CDR2 is SVGAGI. V was pared by 7 bases and J by 5 bases, with 13 bases between. This CDR3 comprises 13 residues. The CDR3, as DNA: TGTGCCAGCAACAGGGATGGGAAAGATACGCAGTATTTT. This codes for CASNRDGKDTQYF.

The gene calls are TRBV19 and TRBJ1-1, with D unclear. Looked up from germline, CDR1 is LNHDA and CDR2 is SQIVND (reference sequence). V lost 5 bases and J lost 4, with 11 bases in between. The CDR3 consists of 13 residues. The CDR3 loop is CASSLEIGTEAFF. The CDR3 bases are TGTGCCAGTAGTTTGGAAATCGGCACTGAAGCTTTCTTT.

The CDR3 loop is CASSTPGGEQYF. The CDR3 DNA sequence: TGTGCCAGCAGCACACCGGGTGGTGAGCAGTACTTC. This sequence joins TRBV3-1 (or the pseudogene TRBV3-2) and TRBJ2-7; D unresolved. V was clipped by 5 bases and J by 7 bases, with 12 bases between them. Germline CDR1 is LGHDT and CDR2 is YNNKEL (reference sequence). This CDR3 region has 12 residues.

The chain employs TRBV19 and TRBJ1-6; D possibly corresponds to TRBD1 (6 bases). Trimming pared 6 bases from V and 7 bases from J, leaving 13 bases between. The germline gives CDR1 LNHDA, CDR2 SQIVND (reference sequence). The CDR3 extends over 14 amino acids. The CDR3 DNA reads as TGTGCCAGTAGCCAGACAGGTGGGAATTCACCCCTCCACTTT. This encodes CASSQTGGNSPLHF.

The V call is TRBV6-5, the J call TRBJ2-3; no reliable D call. This CDR3 comprises 13 residues. V was shortened by 9 bases and J by 6 bases, with 16 bases between the two germline ends. In germline, CDR1 is MNHEY, CDR2 SVGAGI. This chain's CDR3 is CASHMAGGDTQYF. In DNA, the CDR3 is TGTGCCAGTCACATGGCAGGTGGGGATACGCAGTATTTT.

This clone has only a few counts. This chain connects TRBV5-5 to TRBJ2-7; no clear D. The germline V gene has CDR1 SGHKS and CDR2 YYEKEE (reference sequence). The V end was cut by 0 bases, the J end by 2 bases, with 15 bases between. The CDR3 covers 16 residues. The CDR3 bases are TGTGCCAGCAGCTTGGGGACCCCATGGGCCACCTACGAGCAGTACTTC. Translating it yields CASSLGTPWATYEQYF.

The chain combines TRBV5-1 with TRBJ2-2; 7 nucleotides align to TRBD2. Germline CDR1 SGHRS, CDR2 YFSETQ. V lost 4 bases to trimming and J lost 6 bases; unmatched junction nucleotides: 6. The CDR3 is 14 residues long. This chain's CDR3 is CASSLTSVSGELFF. The CDR3 DNA reads TGCGCCAGCAGCCTTACTAGCGTTTCCGGGGAGCTGTTTTTT.